Presented here are 8 T cell receptor beta chains from one specimen sequenced in a study of CD8 T cells in ankylosing spondylitis. These receptors' targets are unknown. Notes on the study in general: Made up of under 10 highly homologous variants, a TCR beta motif appeared characteristic of ankylosing spondylitis blood.

TCRdb analysed the 5' RACE reads with MiXCR anew, one entry per CDR3 protein. Among approximately 400,000 distinct CDR3 sequences listed, roughly 15% were seen once. The sequencing input was blood, either unsorted or a sorted T cell fraction (not recorded which). The receptors were sampled from a male donor with ankylosing spondylitis.

V gene TRBV12-5 combines with J gene TRBJ2-3; the D gene is possibly TRBD2 (6 bases). The CDR3 loop spans 15 amino acids. The germline CDR1 and CDR2 sequences are LGHNT and FRNRAP. The V end lost 3 bases, the J end lost 1 base, and 11 bases lay between the germline ends. CDR3 DNA sequence: TGTGCTAGTGGTTTCGGGAGTACTGGCACAGATACGCAGTATTTT. Translation gives CASGFGSTGTDTQYF.

This sequence joins TRBV27 and TRBJ1-5; D gene unclear. The germline V gene encodes CDR1 MNHEY and CDR2 SMNVEV (reference sequence). V dropped 3 bases and J dropped 4 bases, with 7 bases sitting between them. The CDR3 length is 13 residues. The CDR3: CASSFSQNQPQHF. As DNA, the CDR3 is TGTGCCAGCAGTTTCTCACAAAATCAGCCCCAGCATTTT.

This clonotype was detected a few times. The rearrangement joins TRBV3-1 to TRBJ2-2, with a possible D match to TRBD2 (5 bases). Trimming took off 5 bases at V and 4 bases at J, with 14 bases between the two ends. This CDR3 has 15 amino acids. CDR1 LGHDT and CDR2 YNNKEL come from the germline V gene (reference sequence). CDR3: CASSDYVWGTGELFF. In nucleotides, the CDR3 is TGTGCCAGCAGCGACTATGTATGGGGCACCGGGGAGCTGTTTTTT.

A few counts support this clonotype. This rearrangement joins TRBV4-1 to TRBJ2-3; 8 nucleotides agree with TRBD2. The junction had 9 bases not matched to a gene; V was cut back by 1 base and J by 3 bases. CDR1 is MGHRA and CDR2 is YSYEKL in the germline V gene. This CDR3 region has 17 residues. CDR3 loop: CASSQVTPIAGTDTQYF. DNA of the CDR3: TGCGCCAGCAGCCAAGTCACACCAATAGCGGGGACAGATACGCAGTATTTT.

V and J are TRBV30 and TRBJ1-5, with TRBD1 matching over 8 bases. Germline V CDR1 and CDR2: GTSNPN, SVGIG (reference sequence). CDR3 length equals 13 residues. J was trimmed by 7 bases and V by 1 base; bases with no gene match: 3. The CDR3 sequence is CAWSGQGRQPQHF. DNA of the CDR3: TGTGCCTGGAGTGGACAGGGGCGGCAGCCCCAGCATTTT.

A few counts support this clonotype. This chain connects TRBV10-2 to TRBJ2-7; D not certain. Germline lookup yields CDR1 WSHSY and CDR2 SAAADI. The CDR3 is 12 residues long. The V end lost 3 bases, the J end lost 0 bases, and 3 bases lay between the germline ends. CDR3 region: CASSENSYEQYF. CDR3 coding DNA: TGCGCCAGCAGTGAAAACTCCTACGAGCAGTACTTC.

This clonotype has just a few counts. The chain is built from TRBV3-1 and TRBJ2-3; the D gene is possibly TRBD1 (5 bases). The CDR3 consists of 13 residues. Between the trimmed V and J ends, which lost 1 base and 12 bases, there was a span of 14 bases. Germline CDR1 and CDR2: LGHDT and YNNKEL (reference sequence). This CDR3 is CASSQGGAGNQYF. The CDR3 nucleotides are TGTGCCAGCAGCCAAGGTGGGGCCGGCAATCAGTATTTT.

The V gene is TRBV28, the J gene TRBJ2-2; D is perhaps TRBD2 (6 bases). Between the trimmed V and J ends, which lost 3 bases and 1 base, there was a span of 12 bases. This CDR3 has 16 residues. Germline-derived CDR1 and CDR2 are MDHEN and SYDVKM. CDR3 sequence: CASSFGGGGNTGELFF. Here the CDR3 DNA reads TGTGCCAGCAGTTTCGGGGGAGGAGGGAACACCGGGGAGCTGTTTTTT.